This is a list of T cell receptor beta chains from one sample in a study of cytomegalovirus exposure and HLA in healthy donors. Clones were read by immunoSEQ multiplex PCR, and TCRdb kept only the in-frame ones, dropping some. The data show approximately 100,000 clones, about 74% seen once. The material sequenced was PBMCs. The receptor source for this set is a female donor in good health and CMV-seronegative. CDR3s leave out the opening cysteine and the closing phenylalanine or tryptophan. D genes are given only for firm matches.

J: TRBJ2-1; length: 12; V: TRBV19; D: TRBD1; CDR3: ASSRGTGGIEQF
J: TRBJ2-3; length: 14; V: TRBV4-2; D: TRBD2; CDR3: ASSQERGERTDTQY
J: TRBJ2-2; length: 11; V: TRBV6-1; D: -; CDR3: ASLEGNVGELF
J: TRBJ2-1; length: 13; V: TRBV5-1; D: -; CDR3: ASSSTGERNNEQF
J: TRBJ2-5; length: 12; V: TRBV5-1; D: -; CDR3: ASASSGDQETQY
J: TRBJ1-1; length: 14; V: TRBV19; D: TRBD1; CDR3: ASRTGGVWPNTEAF
J: TRBJ2-3; length: 11; V: TRBV5-6; D: -; CDR3: ASSLKGVDTQY
J: TRBJ1-6; length: 13; V: TRBV7-2; D: TRBD1; CDR3: ASSITGTENSPLH
J: TRBJ2-7; length: 14; V: TRBV6-5; D: TRBD1; CDR3: ASSLSGTALVAEQY
J: TRBJ1-6; length: 12; V: TRBV7-9; D: -; CDR3: SSSGEDLHSPLH
J: TRBJ2-1; length: 13; V: TRBV6-4; D: TRBD2; CDR3: ASSDSSGGANEQF
J: TRBJ1-1; length: 13; V: TRBV7-9; D: -; CDR3: ASSTTDRGYTEAF
J: TRBJ1-1; length: 15; V: TRBV11-2; D: -; CDR3: ASSELQVPLLNTEAF
J: TRBJ1-3; length: 16; V: TRBV7-9; D: -; CDR3: ASSLARASLISGNTIY
J: TRBJ2-7; length: 13; V: TRBV6-5; D: -; CDR3: ASSYSGLGRREQY
J: TRBJ1-1; length: 13; V: TRBV5-1; D: -; CDR3: ASSPSGQLNTEAF
J: TRBJ2-1; length: 14; V: TRBV11-2; D: TRBD1; CDR3: ASSEKTGGNYNEQF
J: TRBJ1-2; length: 14; V: TRBV2; D: TRBD1; CDR3: ASRLQRQGAERGYT
J: TRBJ2-7; length: 11; V: TRBV9; D: -; CDR3: ASSEGVGYEQY
J: TRBJ2-5; length: 12; V: TRBV7-8; D: -; CDR3: ASSLGGLQETQY
J: TRBJ2-7; length: 12; V: TRBV7-2; D: -; CDR3: ASSLGGSDYEQY
J: TRBJ2-5; length: 12; V: TRBV5-1; D: -; CDR3: ASSKETGSRTQY
J: TRBJ1-3; length: 12; V: TRBV30; D: -; CDR3: AWREDTTGNTIY
J: TRBJ1-1; length: 11; V: TRBV6-1; D: -; CDR3: ASSPSLSTEAF
J: TRBJ2-5; length: 11; V: TRBV10-1; D: -; CDR3: ASSGGPRETQY
J: TRBJ1-2; length: 12; V: TRBV6-5; D: -; CDR3: ASSEGGGTYGYT
J: TRBJ2-7; length: 10; V: TRBV5-6; D: -; CDR3: ASSLSLYEQY
J: TRBJ2-3; length: 10; V: TRBV6-5; D: -; CDR3: ATTRAGDTQY
J: TRBJ1-3; length: 11; V: TRBV6-5; D: -; CDR3: ASTRISGNTIY
J: TRBJ1-1; length: 14; V: TRBV9; D: -; CDR3: ASSVGRGGGNTEAF
J: TRBJ2-7; length: 10; V: TRBV7-9; D: TRBD1; CDR3: ASSGQEYEQY
J: TRBJ2-1; length: 13; V: TRBV6-1; D: -; CDR3: ASSQGTGSYNEQF
J: TRBJ2-1; length: 10; V: TRBV6-5; D: TRBD2; CDR3: ATSGGNNEQF
J: TRBJ2-7; length: 13; V: TRBV10-1; D: -; CDR3: ASSESGARLGEQY
J: TRBJ1-2; length: 10; V: TRBV6-6; D: -; CDR3: ASLARNYGYT
J: TRBJ1-5; length: 14; V: TRBV2; D: -; CDR3: ASSRRGLEGTQPQH
J: TRBJ2-7; length: 11; V: TRBV5-4; D: TRBD1; CDR3: ASSQPGTGEQY
J: TRBJ2-7; length: 13; V: TRBV18; D: -; CDR3: ARSYAEGSSYEQY
J: TRBJ2-1; length: 13; V: TRBV6-5; D: -; CDR3: ASSKGGGPYNEQF
J: TRBJ1-1; length: 11; V: TRBV5-1; D: TRBD1; CDR3: ASSIGQDTEAF
J: TRBJ2-3; length: 13; V: TRBV30; D: TRBD2; CDR3: AWNRLAGVTDTQY
J: TRBJ1-2; length: 17; V: TRBV9; D: TRBD1; CDR3: ASSVAPGQSNPAGYGYT